This TCR beta chain is drawn from a study of neurological immune-mediated disorders. Looking at the study overall: 31 of 34 multiple sclerosis patients had relapsing-remitting disease; 3 had secondary progressive.

Findings and limits, study-wide: Private repertoires in all groups were suggested, as expanded clones shared no CDR3 amino acid sequences across subjects. The authors found no clinical or MRI feature associated with the multiple sclerosis repertoire cluster.

One entry per CDR3 protein results from TCRdb running MiXCR on the 5' RACE reads. The table lists tens of thousands of distinct CDR3 sequences, 2.5% to 3% of them singletons, with 1.1% in the top ten. This clonotype came up many times. Its antigen is unknown. CDR3 length equals 15 residues. Trimming cost V 6 bases and J 3 bases; bases outside gene matches: 5. Germline V gene data show CDR1 as MDHEN and CDR2 as SYDVKM. The chain employs TRBV28 and TRBJ1-6, with TRBD1 matching 7 bases. The sequence derives from a woman aged 25 to 39 with multiple sclerosis. Sequenced material: PBMCs. In DNA form, the CDR3 reads TGTGCCAGCAGAAAGGGACAGTACTATAATTCACCCCTCCACTTT. It codes for CASRKGQYYNSPLHF.